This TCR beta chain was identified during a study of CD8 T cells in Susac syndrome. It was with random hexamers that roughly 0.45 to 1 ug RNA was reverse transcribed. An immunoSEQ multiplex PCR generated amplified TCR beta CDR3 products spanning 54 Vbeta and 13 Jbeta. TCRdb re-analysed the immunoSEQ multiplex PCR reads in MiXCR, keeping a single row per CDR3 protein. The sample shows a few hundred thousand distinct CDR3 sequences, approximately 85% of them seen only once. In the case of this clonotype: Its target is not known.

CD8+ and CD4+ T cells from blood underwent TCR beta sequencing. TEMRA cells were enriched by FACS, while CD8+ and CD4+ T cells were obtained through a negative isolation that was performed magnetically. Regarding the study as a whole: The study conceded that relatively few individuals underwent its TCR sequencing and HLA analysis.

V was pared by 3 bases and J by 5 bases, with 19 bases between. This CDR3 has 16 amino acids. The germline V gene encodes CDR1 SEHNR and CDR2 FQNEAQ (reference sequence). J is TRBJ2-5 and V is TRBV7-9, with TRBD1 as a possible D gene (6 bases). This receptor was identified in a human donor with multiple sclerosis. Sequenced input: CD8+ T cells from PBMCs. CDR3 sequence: CASSFSVAGAGETQYF. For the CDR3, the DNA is TGTGCCAGCAGCTTCTCCGTCGCAGGGGCAGGGGAGACCCAGTACTTC.